Included here is one TCR beta chain sequence, with context. These data belong to a study of blood T cell repertoires in COVID-19. The overall study: COVID-19 samples from acute and convalescent phases originated in the United States, Italy and Spain. PBMCs, B-cell-depleted T cells, or T cells provided the cDNA or gDNA that made up the material.

Original processing notes: By means of reference gene primer amplification, nucleated cell counts were estimated. The data were produced by immunoSEQ multiplex PCR, yet TCRdb's version contains in-frame clones alone and is incomplete. V and J calls and clone size come straight from that table; D and trimming were deduced from the DNA. The table records under 100,000 clones, around 87% of them present only once. Germline CDR1 is KGHSH and CDR2 is LQKENI. Trimming shortened V by 6 bases and J by 7 bases, and 16 bases separated the two germline ends. CDR3 length: 14 amino acids. Sequenced material: peripheral blood. This chain connects TRBV18 to TRBJ2-1, with a weak D call TRBD1 (6 bases). This receptor was obtained from a human donor in a cohort sampled during active COVID-19. The CDR3 DNA is TGTGCCAGCTCCCAAGGACAGTTTTTGAATGAGCAGTTCTTC. Translated: CASSQGQFLNEQFF.